This T cell receptor beta chain was captured by sequencing in a study of identical twins. CDR1 and CDR2 from the germline V gene are WNHNN and SYGVQD (reference sequence). Trimming took 2 bases from V and 5 from J, leaving 7 bases between them. The CDR3 covers 13 residues. TCRdb processed the 5' RACE reads anew with MiXCR; each CDR3 protein has one entry. The sample includes about 470,000 distinct CDR3 sequences, approximately 25% of them seen just once. A further study also used this sample, focusing on T cells expressing NK-cell markers. According to that study: Sorted T-cell subsets CD3+CD56+NKG2C+, CD3+CD56+NKG2C- and CD3+CD56-NKG2C+ were TCR beta-sequenced. Among eight sequenced donors, seven carried HCMV seropositivity while one was seronegative. Dominant NKG2C+ clonotypes made up roughly 1.0-7.0% of CD8+ T cells in 5 or 6 donors.

The receptor comes from a woman between 18 and 29 years old in good health. Sequencing was carried out using CD4+ T cells sorted from blood. V gene TRBV10-1 combines with J gene TRBJ1-5, with no clear D. The CDR3 loop reads CASSESGDQPQHF. DNA for the CDR3: TGCGCCAGCAGTGAGAGCGGTGATCAGCCCCAGCATTTT.